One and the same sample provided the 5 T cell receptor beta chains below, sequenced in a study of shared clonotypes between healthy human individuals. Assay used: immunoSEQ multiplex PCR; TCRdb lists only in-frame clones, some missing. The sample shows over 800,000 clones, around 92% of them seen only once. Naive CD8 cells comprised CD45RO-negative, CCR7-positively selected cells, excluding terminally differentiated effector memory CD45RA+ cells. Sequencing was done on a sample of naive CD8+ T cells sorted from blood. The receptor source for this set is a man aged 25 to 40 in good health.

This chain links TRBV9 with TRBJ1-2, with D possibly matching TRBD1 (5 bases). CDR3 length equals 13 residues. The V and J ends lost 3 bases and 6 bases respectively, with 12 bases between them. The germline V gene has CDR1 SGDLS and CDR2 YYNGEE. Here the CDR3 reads CASSAAGTNGYTF. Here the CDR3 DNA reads TGTGCCAGCAGCGCCGCCGGGACTAATGGCTACACCTTC.

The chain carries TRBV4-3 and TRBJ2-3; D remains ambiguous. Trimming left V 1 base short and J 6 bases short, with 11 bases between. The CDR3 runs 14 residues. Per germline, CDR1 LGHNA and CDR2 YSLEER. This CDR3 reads CASSQGRSPDTQYF. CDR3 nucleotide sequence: TGCGCCAGCAGCCAAGGCCGCTCCCCGGATACGCAGTATTTT.

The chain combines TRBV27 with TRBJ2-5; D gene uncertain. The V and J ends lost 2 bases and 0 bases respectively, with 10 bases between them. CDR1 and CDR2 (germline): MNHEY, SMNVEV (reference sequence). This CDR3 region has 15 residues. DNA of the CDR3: TGTGCCAGCAGTTTAACGGAAAGGTACCAAGAGACCCAGTACTTC. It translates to CASSLTERYQETQYF.

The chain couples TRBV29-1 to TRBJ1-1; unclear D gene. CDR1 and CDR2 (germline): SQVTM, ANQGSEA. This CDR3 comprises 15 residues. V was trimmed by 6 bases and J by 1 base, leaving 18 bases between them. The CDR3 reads CSVVDITGWNTEAFF. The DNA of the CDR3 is TGCAGCGTGGTAGACATCACGGGGTGGAACACTGAAGCTTTCTTT. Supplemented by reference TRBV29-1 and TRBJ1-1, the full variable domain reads SAVISQKPSRDICQRGTSLTIQCQVDSQVTMMFWYRQQPGQSLTLIATANQGSEATYESGFVIDKFPISRPNLTFSTLTVSNMSPEDSSIYLCSVVDITGWNTEAFFGQGTRLTVV.

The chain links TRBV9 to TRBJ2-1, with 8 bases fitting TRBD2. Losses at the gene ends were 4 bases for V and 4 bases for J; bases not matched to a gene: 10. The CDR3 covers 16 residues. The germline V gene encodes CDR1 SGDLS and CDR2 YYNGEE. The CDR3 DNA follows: TGTGCCAGCAGCATGTCAGCGGGAGCTTCTTACAATGAGCAGTTCTTC. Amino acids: CASSMSAGASYNEQFF.